These 3 T cell receptor beta chains originate from one sample sequenced in a study of T cell responses to AZD1222 COVID-19 vaccine. Clones were read by immunoSEQ multiplex PCR, and TCRdb kept only the in-frame ones, dropping some. The data show under 150,000 clones, with about 90% seen just once and 6.5% to 8.5% held by the top ten. Here the sequenced sample was peripheral blood, taken on day 0 of AZD1222 vaccination. These receptors were obtained from an adult in good health.

This clone was observed once. The chain is built from TRBV30 and TRBJ1-1, with D perhaps matching TRBD1 (6 bases). Germline-derived CDR1 and CDR2 are GTSNPN and SVGIG (reference sequence). Trimming removed 7 bases from V and 2 bases from J, with 17 bases in between. This CDR3 comprises 14 residues. The CDR3 here is CASDTGTYNTEAFF. CDR3 DNA sequence: TGTGCCTCTGACACCGGGACATACAACACTGAAGCTTTCTTT. The variable domain in full, completed from reference TRBV30 and TRBJ1-1, reads SQTIHQWPATLVQPVGSPLSLECTVEGTSNPNLYWYRQAAGRGLQLLFYSVGIGQISSEVPQNLSASRPQDRQFILSSKKLLLSDSGFYLCASDTGTYNTEAFFGQGTRLTVV.

The rearrangement links TRBV6-5 to TRBJ2-7; maybe TRBD1 (5 bases). The ends were cut back, 6 bases at V and 3 bases at J, with 15 bases in the middle. The germline V gene encodes CDR1 MNHEY and CDR2 SVGAGI. The CDR3 extends over 14 amino acids. The CDR3 region is CASRSNRMGYEQYF. CDR3 DNA sequence: TGTGCCAGCAGATCTAACAGGATGGGCTACGAGCAGTACTTC.

The V call is TRBV5-4, the J call TRBJ1-1; D is uncertain. Trimming took 4 bases from V and 1 from J, leaving 14 bases between them. CDR3 length equals 15 residues. Germline V gene sequence: CDR1 SGHNT, CDR2 YYREEE (reference sequence). The DNA of the CDR3 is TGTGCCAGCAGCCTGTCGCTGATAGGGAACACTGAAGCTTTCTTT. This gives the protein CASSLSLIGNTEAFF.